This T cell receptor (beta chain) originates from a study of shared clonotypes between healthy human individuals. The material for each subset, its genomic DNA, was split evenly across several immunoSEQ plates. Only in-frame clones appear in the TCRdb table, and some are missing; sequencing was by immunoSEQ multiplex PCR. The sample shows about 680,000 clones, around 90% of them seen only once. CD8 cells regarded as naive lacked CD45RO, were positively chosen for CCR7, and omitted terminally differentiated effector memory CD45RA+ cells. Findings and caveats of the study: Among the subsets, naive ones generally showed larger estimated richness than memory ones.

This CDR3 is built from 14 residues. The V and J ends lost 5 bases and 10 bases, in that order; junction bases with no gene match: 8. Germline V gives CDR1 LNHDA, CDR2 SQIVND (reference sequence). Concerning this clone itself: The antigen is not known.

The sample was naive CD8+ T cells sorted from blood. The chain joins TRBV19 to TRBJ1-6, with 7 bases lining up with TRBD1. The sequence was collected from a man aged 30-40 years in good health. CDR3 residues: CASSVGDSVSPLHF. In DNA, the CDR3 is TGTGCCAGTAGTGTGGGGGACAGCGTATCACCCCTCCACTTT.